A single sample gave rise to the 32 T cell receptor beta chains below, sequenced in a study of blood T cell repertoires in COVID-19 (dated by TCRdb to about 2020). Library construction relied on the immunoSEQ multiplex PCR assay. Entries here come from immuneACCESS through TCRdb and include only in-frame sequences with V and J called. Some clones fail to appear in such tables; in the studies checked, an unresolved V gene covers under half of the shortfall, and the cause of the remainder is unknown. This sample is represented by over 250,000 clones; 70% to 90% of them were singletons. 8% to 13% of the sample is taken by the ten largest. Sequencing was performed on peripheral blood. The receptors shown here come from a woman between 65 and 79 years old with acute or convalescent COVID-19.

The chain has TRBV3-1 (or the pseudogene TRBV3-2) and TRBJ2-5; TRBD2 agrees at 9 bases. Germline-derived CDR1 and CDR2 are LGHDT and YNNKEL (reference sequence). The V and J ends lost 3 bases and 0 bases, in that order; junction bases with no gene match: 5. CDR3 length: 16 amino acids. The CDR3 loop is CASSQGIAGDQETQYF. In nucleotides, the CDR3 is TGTGCCAGCAGCCAGGGGATAGCGGGGGACCAAGAGACCCAGTACTTC.

This clone is a singleton in its sample. The chain couples TRBV18 to TRBJ1-6; the D is unclear. Germline CDR1 is KGHSH and CDR2 is LQKENI. The CDR3 spans 14 residues. V lost 2 bases and J 7 bases, leaving 9 bases between the germline ends. In DNA form, the CDR3 reads TGTGCCAGCTCACCAGGGGAGGGCAATTCACCCCTCCACTTT. Amino acid sequence: CASSPGEGNSPLHF.

The chain employs TRBV12-3 or TRBV12-4 and TRBJ1-2; D is possibly TRBD1 (5 bases). The CDR3 contains 12 residues. V gave up 3 bases and J gave up 4 bases, with 6 bases separating them. In DNA, the CDR3 is TGTGCCAGCAGTTTGACAGCCTATGGCTACACCTTC. It encodes CASSLTAYGYTF.

This chain joins TRBV6-5 and TRBJ1-1; the D gene is possibly TRBD1 (6 bases). Germline V lookup: CDR1 MNHEY, CDR2 SVGAGI. V lost 8 bases to trimming and J lost 0 bases, with 13 bases between them. The CDR3 extends over 14 amino acids. The CDR3 region has the DNA TGTGCCAGCCAACGTCCAGGGGTGAACACTGAAGCTTTCTTT. Translation: CASQRPGVNTEAFF.

This chain uses TRBV18 with TRBJ2-7, with 8 positions matching TRBD2. Germline-derived CDR1 and CDR2 are KGHSH and LQKENI. This CDR3 contains 16 residues. Trimming removed 3 bases from V and 0 bases from J; junction bases left unmatched: 7. CDR3 coding DNA: TGTGCCAGCTCACCGGGCGGGGGGAGGAGCTCCTACGAGCAGTACTTC. Translation gives CASSPGGGRSSYEQYF. Filled out from reference TRBV18 and TRBJ2-7, the complete variable domain reads NAGVMQNPRHLVRRRGQEARLRCSPMKGHSHVYWYRQLPEEGLKFMVYLQKENIIDESGMPKERFSAEFPKEGPSILRIQQVVRGDSAAYFCASSPGGGRSSYEQYFGPGTRLTVT.

The chain couples TRBV27 to TRBJ1-1; TRBD1 matches 7 bases. Germline CDR1 reads MNHEY; CDR2 reads SMNVEV (reference sequence). With V trimmed by 2 bases and J by 7 bases, 7 bases remained unmatched. The length of the CDR3 is 14 residues. The CDR3, as DNA: TGTGCCAGCAGTTTAGTGACAGGGACTTTTGAAGCTTTCTTT. Its protein product is CASSLVTGTFEAFF.

The chain links TRBV2 to TRBJ2-5; D is possibly TRBD1 (8 bases). Germline CDR1 and CDR2: SNHLY and FYNNEI. Trimming left V 3 bases short and J 1 base short, with 15 bases between. This CDR3 has 16 residues. CDR3 amino acids: CASSERTGRAQETQYF. The DNA of the CDR3 is TGTGCCAGCAGTGAGAGGACAGGGAGGGCCCAAGAGACCCAGTACTTC.

This chain links TRBV10-3 with TRBJ2-3; 9 bases match TRBD2. The length of the CDR3 is 15 residues. CDR1 and CDR2 (germline): ENHRY, SYGVKD. Trimming cost V 11 bases and J 6 bases; bases outside gene matches: 15. CDR3: CAVRLGGGAGDTQYF. The CDR3 DNA reads as TGTGCCGTCCGGCTAGGCGGGGGGGCTGGGGATACGCAGTATTTT.

The J gene is TRBJ1-4, the V gene TRBV19; 9 bases line up with TRBD1. V trimming: 5 bases; J trimming: 11 bases; junction bases outside the gene matches: 6. Germline V gene sequence: CDR1 LNHDA, CDR2 SQIVND (reference sequence). The CDR3 has 13 residues. The chain's CDR3 is CASSSRDREKLFF. CDR3 DNA sequence: TGTGCCAGTAGTTCCCGGGACAGGGAGAAACTGTTTTTT.

Notes on this clone: The sample contains more than one DNA sequence encoding this CDR3. V is TRBV30 and J is TRBJ2-3; no reliable D call. Deletions cut 3 bases from V and 5 bases from J, with 9 bases between. CDR1 is GTSNPN, CDR2 SVGIG, per germline (reference sequence). The CDR3 is 12 residues long. The CDR3 spells CAWSATGDTQYF. The DNA for the CDR3 is TGTGCCTGGAGCGCGACGGGAGATACGCAGTATTTT.

The rearrangement joins TRBV3-1 (or the pseudogene TRBV3-2) to TRBJ2-5, with TRBD2 matching over 7 bases. CDR3 size: 16 residues. V shed 1 base, J shed 4 bases, and the junction held 9 bases outside the gene matches. Germline V CDR1 and CDR2: LGHDT, YNNKEL (reference sequence). CDR3: CASSQGIQRGRETQYF. The CDR3 DNA reads TGTGCCAGCAGCCAAGGTATACAGCGGGGTAGAGAGACCCAGTACTTC.

The chain combines TRBV7-9 with TRBJ2-3; the D is unclear. The CDR3 is made up of 11 amino acids. Germline V lookup: CDR1 SEHNR, CDR2 FQNEAQ (reference sequence). V lost 9 bases and J lost 4, with 8 bases in between. This chain's CDR3 is CASSGSDTQYF. The CDR3 DNA is TGTGCCAGTTCAGGTTCAGATACGCAGTATTTT.

The chain couples TRBV15 to TRBJ2-1; perhaps TRBD2 as D (6 bases). Germline CDR1 is LNHNV and CDR2 is YYDKDF (reference sequence). V was shortened by 0 bases and J by 9 bases, with 15 bases between the two germline ends. CDR3 length: 15 amino acids. The CDR3 DNA is TGTGCCACCAGCAGAGAAGCGGAGGGTTCAGTTGAGCAGTTCTTC. It encodes CATSREAEGSVEQFF. The full variable domain, completed using reference TRBV15 and TRBJ2-1, is DAMVIQNPRYQVTQFGKPVTLSCSQTLNHNVMYWYQQKSSQAPKLLFHYYDKDFNNEADTPDNFQSRRPNTSFCFLDIRSPGLGDTAMYLCATSREAEGSVEQFFGPGTRLTVL.

The rearrangement links TRBV18 to TRBJ2-6, with TRBD1 matching 11 bases. The CDR3 totals 17 residues. Trimming at V came to 2 bases and at J to 4 bases, leaving 4 bases not matched to a gene. CDR1 and CDR2 (germline): KGHSH, LQKENI. The CDR3 coding sequence is TGTGCCAGCTCACCAGGACAGGGGGCTCTGGGGGCCAACGTCCTGACTTTC. It is translated as CASSPGQGALGANVLTF.

The chain recombines TRBV3-1 (or the pseudogene TRBV3-2) with TRBJ2-7, with unresolved D. The V end lost 3 bases, the J end lost 9 bases, and 15 bases lay between the germline ends. The CDR3 is made up of 13 amino acids. The germline V gene has CDR1 LGHDT and CDR2 YNNKEL (reference sequence). CDR3 in amino acids: CASSQGPVSPQYF. The CDR3 DNA reads TGTGCCAGCAGCCAGGGCCCTGTATCACCGCAGTACTTC.

The sample holds one count of this clone. The genes are TRBV2 and TRBJ2-1, with 10 bases that match TRBD2. The junction had 10 bases not matched to a gene; V was cut back by 6 bases and J by 8 bases. Per the germline V gene, CDR1 is SNHLY and CDR2 is FYNNEI. This CDR3 has 15 amino acids. CDR3 amino acids: CASSPAGTSVDEQFF. The CDR3 DNA sequence: TGTGCCAGCAGCCCCGCTGGGACTAGCGTGGATGAGCAGTTCTTC. The variable domain in full, with the rest retrieved from reference TRBV2 and TRBJ2-1, is EPEVTQTPSHQVTQMGQEVILRCVPISNHLYFYWYRQILGQKVEFLVSFYNNEISEKSEIFDDQFSVERPDGSNFTLKIRSTKLEDSAMYFCASSPAGTSVDEQFFGPGTRLTVL.

J is TRBJ1-3 and V is TRBV9; D gene uncertain. Germline loops: CDR1 SGDLS, CDR2 YYNGEE. The CDR3 has 16 residues. Deletions cut 4 bases from V and 0 bases from J, with 14 bases between. The CDR3 protein is CASSPRPASSGNTIYF. The CDR3 nucleotides are TGTGCCAGCAGCCCGCGGCCCGCCAGCTCTGGAAACACCATATATTTT.

The rearrangement joins TRBV7-9 to TRBJ2-1, with a weak D call TRBD2 (5 bases). Germline loops: CDR1 SEHNR, CDR2 FQNEAQ (reference sequence). The CDR3 loop spans 15 amino acids. V lost 0 bases, J lost 2 bases, and 8 bases lay in between. The CDR3 sequence: CASSLAGNPYNEQFF. DNA of the CDR3: TGTGCCAGCAGCTTAGCCGGGAACCCCTACAATGAGCAGTTCTTC.

The V call is TRBV7-2, the J call TRBJ2-1, with a possible D match to TRBD1 (6 bases). Germline V gene sequence: CDR1 SGHTA, CDR2 FQGNSA. There are 14 residues in the CDR3. V was trimmed by 4 bases and J by 0 bases, leaving 7 bases between them. This CDR3 is CASSSTGSYNEQFF. Here the CDR3 DNA reads TGTGCCAGCAGCTCGACAGGCTCCTACAATGAGCAGTTCTTC. The full variable domain, in which reference TRBV7-2 and TRBJ2-1 provide the parts outside the CDR3, is GAGVSQSPSNKVTEKGKDVELRCDPISGHTALYWYRQSLGQGLEFLIYFQGNSAPDKSGLPSDRFSAERTGGSVSTLTIQRTQQEDSAVYLCASSSTGSYNEQFFGPGTRLTVL.

The chain uses TRBV2 and TRBJ1-5, with TRBD1 matching over 7 bases. The CDR3 is made up of 15 amino acids. V was clipped by 6 bases and J by 2 bases; unmatched bases: 7. Germline values: CDR1 SNHLY, CDR2 FYNNEI. CDR3 loop: CASRITGEGNQPQHF. The CDR3 DNA sequence: TGTGCCAGCAGGATAACAGGGGAGGGCAATCAGCCCCAGCATTTT.

The gene calls are TRBV29-1 and TRBJ2-7; 7 nucleotides agree with TRBD2. CDR1 is SQVTM, CDR2 ANQGSEA, per germline. There are 11 residues in the CDR3. V gave up 6 bases and J gave up 2 bases; unmatched junction bases: 1. The CDR3 nucleotides read TGCAGCGTGGGGGGGGCCTACGAGCAGTACTTC. This translates into CSVGGAYEQYF.

The chain joins TRBV3-1 (or the pseudogene TRBV3-2) to TRBJ2-2, with a tentative D call TRBD2 (5 bases). This CDR3 spans 15 amino acids. CDR1 and CDR2 from the germline V gene are LGHDT and YNNKEL (reference sequence). V lost 4 bases, J lost 0 bases, and 9 bases lay in between. The DNA for the CDR3 is TGTGCCAGCAGCCCTCTCGGGGCGAACACCGGGGAGCTGTTTTTT. Protein: CASSPLGANTGELFF.

The rearrangement uses TRBV5-6 and TRBJ1-2, with 9 bases matching TRBD1. Germline V lookup: CDR1 SGHDT, CDR2 YYEEEE. Losses at the gene ends were 1 base for V and 7 bases for J; bases not matched to a gene: 17. The CDR3 length is 18 residues. CDR3 nucleotides: TGTGCCAGCAGCTTGTACACCCTCGTACAGGGGGCTCGCGGTGGCTACACCTTC. This sequence encodes CASSLYTLVQGARGGYTF.

The chain uses TRBV5-1 and TRBJ2-3; 8 nucleotides match TRBD2. The CDR3 has 16 amino acids. J lost 4 bases, V lost 4 bases, and 11 bases had no gene match. Looked up from germline, CDR1 is SGHRS and CDR2 is YFSETQ. CDR3 DNA: TGCGCCAGCAGCCCCCGGGCGGGGGGCCTTGCAGATACGCAGTATTTT. Translated: CASSPRAGGLADTQYF. Variable domain in full (rest from reference TRBV5-1 and TRBJ2-3): KAGVTQTPRYLIKTRGQQVTLSCSPISGHRSVSWYQQTPGQGLQFLFEYFSETQRNKGNFPGRFSGRQFSNSRSEMNVSTLELGDSALYLCASSPRAGGLADTQYFGPGTRLTVL.

The gene calls are TRBV6-4 and TRBJ2-5; D might be TRBD2 (5 bases). Trimming left V 4 bases short and J 4 bases short, with 10 bases between. The CDR3 covers 13 residues. Germline CDR1 reads MRHNA; CDR2 reads SNTAGT. The CDR3 sequence: CASSVLAGETQYF. The DNA for the CDR3 is TGTGCCAGCAGTGTTCTAGCCGGAGAGACCCAGTACTTC.

This rearrangement joins TRBV6-6 to TRBJ2-5; 8 bases map to TRBD2. The trim removed 6 bases at V and 4 bases at J, leaving 10 bases unmatched. CDR1 and CDR2 (germline): MNHNY, SVGAGI (reference sequence). CDR3 length equals 15 residues. CDR3 sequence: CASSPSRGARETQYF. For the CDR3, the DNA is TGTGCCAGCAGCCCCTCGCGGGGGGCGAGAGAGACCCAGTACTTC.

The chain combines TRBV10-3 with TRBJ2-7, with no clear D. CDR1 and CDR2 (germline): ENHRY, SYGVKD. The CDR3 spans 14 residues. The germline V and J ends were trimmed by 4 bases and 4 bases, with 14 bases remaining between them. Written as DNA, the CDR3 is TGTGCCATCAGTGTTGGGCCAGAACGGTACGAGCAGTACTTC. Its translation: CAISVGPERYEQYF.

The chain has TRBV12-3 or TRBV12-4 and TRBJ1-1; 8 nucleotides agree with TRBD1. The CDR3 length is 11 residues. Trimming cost V 4 bases and J 8 bases; bases outside gene matches: 0. CDR3 protein: CASSWDREAFF. CDR3 bases: TGTGCCAGCAGTTGGGACAGGGAAGCTTTCTTT.

CDR3 nucleotides: TGTGCCAGCGTCAGCCGGGACTCCGCCTACAATGAGCAGTTCTTC. As protein: CASVSRDSAYNEQFF. J is TRBJ2-1 and V is TRBV25-1; D may be TRBD2 (6 bases). The germline V gene has CDR1 MGHDK and CDR2 SYGVNS. V shed 8 bases and J shed 2 bases, with 16 bases lying between them. This CDR3 contains 15 residues. The full variable domain, its missing parts supplied by reference TRBV25-1 and TRBJ2-1, is EADIYQTPRYLVIGTGKKITLECSQTMGHDKMYWYQQDPGMELHLIHYSYGVNSTEKGDLSSESTVSRIRTEHFPLTLESARPSHTSQYLCASVSRDSAYNEQFFGPGTRLTVL.

The rearrangement uses TRBV5-6 and TRBJ1-2; no firm D call. The germline V gene encodes CDR1 SGHDT and CDR2 YYEEEE. The CDR3 runs to 13 residues. V lost 0 bases to trimming and J lost 2 bases, with 5 bases between them. Here the CDR3 DNA reads TGTGCCAGCAGCTTGGGTAGAAACTATGGCTACACCTTC. It specifies CASSLGRNYGYTF.

The V gene is TRBV5-1, the J gene TRBJ2-3; 10 positions agree with TRBD1. Trimming removed 0 bases from V and 6 bases from J; junction bases left unmatched: 7. Germline CDR1 reads SGHRS; CDR2 reads YFSETQ. The CDR3 contains 16 residues. The CDR3 sequence is CASSLEGTGAMDTQYF. For the CDR3, the DNA is TGCGCCAGCAGCTTGGAAGGGACAGGGGCAATGGATACGCAGTATTTT.

V is TRBV5-1 and J is TRBJ2-7; weak D call: TRBD1 (6 bases). Per germline, CDR1 SGHRS and CDR2 YFSETQ. Trimming removed 0 bases at V and 2 bases at J, with 9 bases between. The CDR3 is 14 residues long. The CDR3 nucleotides are TGCGCCAGCAGCTTGGACAGGGTCGCCTACGAGCAGTACTTC. This encodes CASSLDRVAYEQYF.